This is a list of T cell receptor beta chains from one sample in a study of cytomegalovirus exposure and HLA in healthy donors. Data came from immunoSEQ multiplex PCR; TCRdb stores just in-frame clones and leaves some out. The repertoire has 250,000 to 300,000 clones, 80% to 95% of them found once; the top ten carry 1.7%. The sequenced sample was PBMCs. These receptors were obtained from a girl aged 2 to 9 in good health and CMV-seronegative. Both conserved end residues are part of each CDR3. The order of the fields is clone size, J gene, V gene, D gene, CDR3 DNA, CDR3 protein. A D gene is named only where the DNA matches it firmly. Clone size is not always given. Where it is, it says once, few, many or a class for expanded clones.

clone_size: NA
j_call: TRBJ2-1
v_call: TRBV5-1
d_call: NA
cdr3_nt: TGCGCCAGCAGCTTGGGGGCGGGGAGCTCCTACAATGAGCAGTTCTTC
cdr3_aa: CASSLGAGSSYNEQFF

clone_size: NA
j_call: TRBJ1-4
v_call: TRBV10-3
d_call: NA
cdr3_nt: TGTGCCATCAGTGAATCGGGGATCGGTAATGAAAAACTGTTTTTT
cdr3_aa: CAISESGIGNEKLFF

clone_size: NA
j_call: TRBJ1-2
v_call: TRBV5-6
d_call: NA
cdr3_nt: TGTGCCAGCAGCAATCCAGGGTTCGGGGGCTACACCTTC
cdr3_aa: CASSNPGFGGYTF

clone_size: NA
j_call: TRBJ2-7
v_call: TRBV30
d_call: TRBD1
cdr3_nt: TGTGCCTGGGACGCGGCAGGGGGCTCCTACGAGCAGTACTTC
cdr3_aa: CAWDAAGGSYEQYF

clone_size: NA
j_call: TRBJ2-5
v_call: TRBV10-3
d_call: NA
cdr3_nt: TGTGCCATCAGTGAGTCCGTGCAGCAGTACTTC
cdr3_aa: CAISESVQQYF

clone_size: NA
j_call: TRBJ1-1
v_call: TRBV29-1
d_call: NA
cdr3_nt: TGCAGCGTTGAGCAGGGAACCACTGAAGCTTTCTTT
cdr3_aa: CSVEQGTTEAFF

clone_size: once
j_call: TRBJ2-7
v_call: TRBV5-1
d_call: TRBD1
cdr3_nt: TGCGCCAGCAGCCCTGACAGGGGGCCCTACGAGCAGTACTTC
cdr3_aa: CASSPDRGPYEQYF

clone_size: NA
j_call: TRBJ1-6
v_call: TRBV25-1
d_call: NA
cdr3_nt: TGTGCCAGCAGTGAGTCGACCGGGAAGGCGTCACCCCTCCACTTT
cdr3_aa: CASSESTGKASPLHF

clone_size: NA
j_call: TRBJ2-5
v_call: TRBV27
d_call: NA
cdr3_nt: TGTGCCAGCAGAAGAGGGGAGACCCAGTACTTC
cdr3_aa: CASRRGETQYF

clone_size: NA
j_call: TRBJ1-5
v_call: TRBV23-1
d_call: NA
cdr3_nt: TGCGCCAGCAGTCAATTATCCCTAGGAGGGGGCAATCAGCCCCAGCATTTT
cdr3_aa: CASSQLSLGGGNQPQHF

clone_size: NA
j_call: TRBJ1-2
v_call: TRBV13
d_call: NA
cdr3_nt: TGTGCCAGCAGCTCGGGACATCAAAACTATGGCTACACCTTC
cdr3_aa: CASSSGHQNYGYTF

clone_size: few
j_call: TRBJ1-4
v_call: TRBV5-5
d_call: TRBD1
cdr3_nt: TGTGCCAGCAGCCGGACAGGGGCTCATGAAAAACTGTTTTTT
cdr3_aa: CASSRTGAHEKLFF

clone_size: NA
j_call: TRBJ2-2
v_call: TRBV5-1
d_call: TRBD1
cdr3_nt: TGCGCCAGCAGCTTACCGGGACAGGGAGACACCGGGGAGCTGTTTTTT
cdr3_aa: CASSLPGQGDTGELFF

clone_size: NA
j_call: TRBJ1-5
v_call: TRBV19
d_call: TRBD1
cdr3_nt: TGTGCCAGTAGGGGGACAGGAGACCAGCCCCAGCATTTT
cdr3_aa: CASRGTGDQPQHF

clone_size: once
j_call: TRBJ2-3
v_call: TRBV27
d_call: NA
cdr3_nt: TGTGCCAGCCAAGCGGAGATTGACACAGATACGCAGTATTTT
cdr3_aa: CASQAEIDTDTQYF

clone_size: NA
j_call: TRBJ1-2
v_call: TRBV19
d_call: NA
cdr3_nt: TGTGCCAGTACCACATACCGGGTGGATGGCTACACCTTC
cdr3_aa: CASTTYRVDGYTF

clone_size: few
j_call: TRBJ1-1
v_call: TRBV10-2
d_call: NA
cdr3_nt: TGCGCCAGCAGTGAACAGGAGGGCCTGGGAGCTTTCTTT
cdr3_aa: CASSEQEGLGAFF

clone_size: NA
j_call: TRBJ1-1
v_call: TRBV6-5
d_call: TRBD1
cdr3_nt: TGTGCCAGCAGTTACCGAGGGGGCGGGACTGAAGCTTTCTTT
cdr3_aa: CASSYRGGGTEAFF

clone_size: NA
j_call: TRBJ2-3
v_call: TRBV28
d_call: TRBD1
cdr3_nt: TGTGCCAGCAGTTTCCCCCTTAGTAGGGGGCCACCCACAGATACGCAGTATTTT
cdr3_aa: CASSFPLSRGPPTDTQYF

clone_size: NA
j_call: TRBJ2-7
v_call: TRBV6-1
d_call: NA
cdr3_nt: TGTGCCAGCAGAGGGCCGGACAGTACCTACGAGCAGTACTTC
cdr3_aa: CASRGPDSTYEQYF

clone_size: NA
j_call: TRBJ1-5
v_call: TRBV28
d_call: NA
cdr3_nt: TGTGCCAGCAGGGGGGGGACCGCCGATCAGCCCCAGCATTTT
cdr3_aa: CASRGGTADQPQHF

clone_size: NA
j_call: TRBJ2-7
v_call: TRBV27
d_call: NA
cdr3_nt: TGTGCCAGCCGACCGGGTGCTGCTGTCCGGCGCGAGCAGTACTTC
cdr3_aa: CASRPGAAVRREQYF

clone_size: NA
j_call: TRBJ2-1
v_call: TRBV30
d_call: NA
cdr3_nt: TGTGCCTGGAGTGTATACTCAGGGCCGCCCTACAATGAGCAGTTCTTC
cdr3_aa: CAWSVYSGPPYNEQFF

clone_size: few
j_call: TRBJ1-5
v_call: TRBV27
d_call: NA
cdr3_nt: TGTGCCAGCAGTTTAGGGCAGGGGCTCAATCAGCCCCAGCATTTT
cdr3_aa: CASSLGQGLNQPQHF

clone_size: once
j_call: TRBJ1-2
v_call: TRBV5-6
d_call: NA
cdr3_nt: TGTGCCAGCAGCTTGGGTTTGGGGACTAGCGCCGGCTACACCTTC
cdr3_aa: CASSLGLGTSAGYTF

clone_size: NA
j_call: TRBJ1-2
v_call: TRBV6-4
d_call: TRBD1
cdr3_nt: TGTGCCAGCCAGCGGGACAGGGGTGACTATGGCTACACCTTC
cdr3_aa: CASQRDRGDYGYTF

clone_size: NA
j_call: TRBJ2-7
v_call: TRBV7-9
d_call: TRBD2
cdr3_nt: TGTGCCAGCAGCCCGACTAGCGGGAGCTCCTACGAGCAGTACTTC
cdr3_aa: CASSPTSGSSYEQYF

clone_size: NA
j_call: TRBJ2-5
v_call: TRBV13
d_call: NA
cdr3_nt: TGTACCAGCAGCTTAGGCCTAATAAGGGCAGGGGACCCCTACCAAGAGACCCAGTACTTC
cdr3_aa: CTSSLGLIRAGDPYQETQYF

clone_size: NA
j_call: TRBJ1-5
v_call: TRBV27
d_call: NA
cdr3_nt: TGTGCCAGCAGTTTACAGGGTTCCAATCAGCCCCAGCATTTT
cdr3_aa: CASSLQGSNQPQHF

clone_size: NA
j_call: TRBJ2-7
v_call: TRBV6-5
d_call: TRBD1
cdr3_nt: TGTGCCAGCAGTTACTCCGGGACAGGGACGACGAATGCGCAGTACTTC
cdr3_aa: CASSYSGTGTTNAQYF

clone_size: NA
j_call: TRBJ1-1
v_call: TRBV25-1
d_call: TRBD1
cdr3_nt: TGTGCCAGCAGTGAAGGGGGACAGGGGAACACTGAAGCTTTCTTT
cdr3_aa: CASSEGGQGNTEAFF

clone_size: NA
j_call: TRBJ2-7
v_call: TRBV30
d_call: TRBD2
cdr3_nt: TGTGCCTGGAGTCGAAGCGGGGTAGACGAGCAGTACTTC
cdr3_aa: CAWSRSGVDEQYF

clone_size: once
j_call: TRBJ2-1
v_call: TRBV29-1
d_call: TRBD2
cdr3_nt: TGCAGCGTTGGTCTCCCGGGACTAGCGGGAGATGAGCAGTTCTTC
cdr3_aa: CSVGLPGLAGDEQFF

clone_size: NA
j_call: TRBJ2-7
v_call: TRBV11-2
d_call: NA
cdr3_nt: TGTGCCAGCAGCTTAGGGACAGCCTACGAGCAGTACTTC
cdr3_aa: CASSLGTAYEQYF

clone_size: once
j_call: TRBJ2-5
v_call: TRBV13
d_call: TRBD2
cdr3_nt: TGTGCCAGCAGCTTTAGCAGCGGGGGCCAAGAGACCCAGTACTTC
cdr3_aa: CASSFSSGGQETQYF

clone_size: once
j_call: TRBJ2-3
v_call: TRBV5-1
d_call: TRBD2
cdr3_nt: TGCGCCAGCAGAGGCGGGGGGTCCCCTAGCACAGATACGCAGTATTTT
cdr3_aa: CASRGGGSPSTDTQYF

clone_size: NA
j_call: TRBJ1-1
v_call: TRBV10-2
d_call: NA
cdr3_nt: TGCGCCAGCAGTGAGGAGCGAGGGTCGAACACTGAAGCTTTCTTT
cdr3_aa: CASSEERGSNTEAFF

clone_size: NA
j_call: TRBJ2-1
v_call: TRBV30
d_call: NA
cdr3_nt: TGTGCCTGGAGTGTTCGGAGGGAGCCTCTCCCCGAGCAGTTCTTC
cdr3_aa: CAWSVRREPLPEQFF

clone_size: few
j_call: TRBJ2-7
v_call: TRBV7-2
d_call: NA
cdr3_nt: TGTGCCAGCAGCCCCGGGGGGAGGACAGTCTACGAGCAGTACTTC
cdr3_aa: CASSPGGRTVYEQYF

clone_size: once
j_call: TRBJ2-7
v_call: TRBV28
d_call: NA
cdr3_nt: TGTGCCAGCCGTCGTGATAGCTTACAGGAGTACTTC
cdr3_aa: CASRRDSLQEYF

clone_size: NA
j_call: TRBJ2-7
v_call: TRBV4-1
d_call: NA
cdr3_nt: TGCGCCAGCAGCCAATTCGAGACATCCACCTACGAGCAGTACTTC
cdr3_aa: CASSQFETSTYEQYF

clone_size: NA
j_call: TRBJ1-1
v_call: TRBV29-1
d_call: NA
cdr3_nt: TGCAGCTCTGGGGGCGACCGCCAATCTGAAGCTTTCTTT
cdr3_aa: CSSGGDRQSEAFF

clone_size: NA
j_call: TRBJ2-7
v_call: TRBV7-9
d_call: NA
cdr3_nt: TGTGCCAGCAGCCGAGGGTACGAGCAGTACTTC
cdr3_aa: CASSRGYEQYF

clone_size: NA
j_call: TRBJ2-7
v_call: TRBV27
d_call: NA
cdr3_nt: TGTGCCAGCAGTTTTGGGCAGGGGCTTCAGCGGCAGTACTTC
cdr3_aa: CASSFGQGLQRQYF

clone_size: NA
j_call: TRBJ2-1
v_call: TRBV7-9
d_call: TRBD2
cdr3_nt: TGTGCCAGCAGCTTAAAACTGCGCGGGGGAAACAATGAGCAGTTCTTC
cdr3_aa: CASSLKLRGGNNEQFF

clone_size: NA
j_call: TRBJ1-2
v_call: TRBV10-2
d_call: TRBD1
cdr3_nt: TGCGCCAGCAGTAGCCGGGACAGGGGGCCCCAAAACTATGGCTACACCTTC
cdr3_aa: CASSSRDRGPQNYGYTF

clone_size: NA
j_call: TRBJ2-7
v_call: TRBV19
d_call: TRBD2
cdr3_nt: TGTGCCAGTAGTTTTGCCCCCCGGGGGGTGCGCACGAACTCCTACGAGCAGTACTTC
cdr3_aa: CASSFAPRGVRTNSYEQYF

clone_size: NA
j_call: TRBJ2-2
v_call: TRBV9
d_call: TRBD2
cdr3_nt: TGTGCCAGCAGCGAACGTAGTAGCGGGAGCGGGGGGGCTATCGGGGAGCTGTTTTTT
cdr3_aa: CASSERSSGSGGAIGELFF

clone_size: NA
j_call: TRBJ1-5
v_call: TRBV27
d_call: NA
cdr3_nt: TGTGCCAGCAGTTCCCGACAGCCAAATCAGCCCCAGCATTTT
cdr3_aa: CASSSRQPNQPQHF

clone_size: NA
j_call: TRBJ2-3
v_call: TRBV5-8
d_call: NA
cdr3_nt: TGTGCCAGCAGCCTCCCGGGGGGACAAACAGATACGCAGTATTTT
cdr3_aa: CASSLPGGQTDTQYF

clone_size: NA
j_call: TRBJ2-7
v_call: TRBV7-9
d_call: TRBD2
cdr3_nt: TGTGCCAGCAGCCCAAGCAGGCGGGAGGTCCCCTACGAGCAGTACTTC
cdr3_aa: CASSPSRREVPYEQYF

clone_size: NA
j_call: TRBJ2-5
v_call: TRBV29-1
d_call: TRBD1
cdr3_nt: TGCAGCGTTGGAGGACAGGGGGCATGGGGGGAGACCCAGTACTTC
cdr3_aa: CSVGGQGAWGETQYF

clone_size: NA
j_call: TRBJ1-5
v_call: TRBV6-6
d_call: NA
cdr3_nt: TGTGCCAGCAGTTACTCGGCAGTCGGGCAGCCCCAGCATTTT
cdr3_aa: CASSYSAVGQPQHF

clone_size: NA
j_call: TRBJ2-1
v_call: TRBV27
d_call: NA
cdr3_nt: TGTGCCAGTCAACAGGACGAAAGATCCTACAATGAGCAGTTCTTC
cdr3_aa: CASQQDERSYNEQFF

clone_size: once
j_call: TRBJ2-5
v_call: TRBV6-6
d_call: NA
cdr3_nt: TGTGCCAGCAGTTATACTAGTTCCCAGGAGACCCAGTACTTC
cdr3_aa: CASSYTSSQETQYF

clone_size: NA
j_call: TRBJ1-6
v_call: TRBV18
d_call: NA
cdr3_nt: TGTGCCAGCTCACCCACCGCAAGGCCTGGAGGCCATAATTCACCCCTCCACTTT
cdr3_aa: CASSPTARPGGHNSPLHF

clone_size: NA
j_call: TRBJ2-1
v_call: TRBV4-1
d_call: TRBD2
cdr3_nt: TGCGCCAGCAGCCAAAAGGGTGTGGCGGGAGGGTCCTACAATGAGCAGTTCTTC
cdr3_aa: CASSQKGVAGGSYNEQFF

clone_size: NA
j_call: TRBJ2-3
v_call: TRBV18
d_call: NA
cdr3_nt: TGTGCCAGCTCACCATCGGATACGCAGTATTTT
cdr3_aa: CASSPSDTQYF

clone_size: once
j_call: TRBJ2-3
v_call: TRBV9
d_call: NA
cdr3_nt: TGTGCCAGCAGCGTAGAGAGAGGGGGAAAGGGCACAGATACGCAGTATTTT
cdr3_aa: CASSVERGGKGTDTQYF